The 21 T cell receptor beta chains reported below all come from one sample, sequenced in a study of T-cell memory formation after mild COVID-19. TCRdb processed the 5' RACE reads anew with MiXCR; each CDR3 protein has one entry. The sample lists roughly 120,000 distinct CDR3 sequences; about a sixth were seen once. The source material was PBMCs or a T cell subset sorted from them (not recorded which). Source of these receptors: an adult woman who had mild COVID-19 (a few samples of this study predate the infection). Cell type and time point are not known.

The V gene is TRBV24-1, the J gene TRBJ2-1, with D possibly being TRBD1 or TRBD2 (5 bases each). The CDR3 is made up of 15 amino acids. Germline CDR1 reads KGHDR; CDR2 reads SFDVKD. V dropped 4 bases and J dropped 8 bases, with 17 bases sitting between them. CDR3 region: CATSEHSGTPHEQFF. CDR3 DNA: TGTGCCACCAGTGAACATTCCGGGACCCCCCATGAGCAGTTCTTC.

The chain uses TRBV5-1 and TRBJ2-5; TRBD1 agrees at 7 bases. Germline lookup yields CDR1 SGHRS and CDR2 YFSETQ. With 5 bases clipped from V and 2 bases from J, the junction kept 9 bases outside the gene matches. This CDR3 is 15 amino acids long. The CDR3 here is CASRPGGEGQETQYF. The DNA for the CDR3 is TGCGCCAGCAGGCCAGGGGGAGAAGGACAAGAGACCCAGTACTTC.

This clonotype was observed a few times. The chain couples TRBV29-1 to TRBJ2-5; D might be TRBD2 (5 bases). Trimming pared 4 bases from V and 4 bases from J, leaving 13 bases between. The germline gives CDR1 SQVTM, CDR2 ANQGSEA. There are 13 residues in the CDR3. The CDR3 DNA reads as TGCAGCGTTGTGAAGGGTGCGGGAGAGACCCAGTACTTC. This codes for CSVVKGAGETQYF.

There are a few counts of this clonotype. The chain recombines TRBV15 with TRBJ2-7; a weak D match, TRBD2 (6 bases). Per the germline V gene, CDR1 is LNHNV and CDR2 is YYDKDF (reference sequence). V was shortened by 3 bases and J by 4 bases, with 16 bases between the two germline ends. The length of the CDR3 is 15 residues. The CDR3 DNA reads as TGTGCCACCAGCAGGGCCCGGAGGGCCTCTTACGAGCAGTACTTC. It translates to CATSRARRASYEQYF.

This chain uses TRBV11-2 with TRBJ2-3; the D gene could be TRBD1 or TRBD2 (5 bases each). Trimming removed 0 bases at V and 2 bases at J, with 15 bases between. The CDR3 covers 17 residues. Germline loops: CDR1 SGHAT, CDR2 FQNNGV. The CDR3 protein is CASSLDSGTGPTDTQYF. CDR3 sequence (DNA): TGTGCCAGCAGCTTAGATTCCGGGACCGGCCCCACAGATACGCAGTATTTT.

Points on this clonotype: Lacking the conserved final phenylalanine or tryptophan, this CDR3 likely reflects a read error. The chain has TRBV11-2 and TRBJ2-3, with 10 bases lining up with TRBD2. Looked up from germline, CDR1 is SGHAT and CDR2 is FQNNGV. J was trimmed by 0 bases and V by 5 bases; bases with no gene match: 8. CDR3 length equals 17 residues. This CDR3 reads CASSPDGLAVSTDTQYL. CDR3 nucleotide sequence: TGTGCCAGCAGCCCAGACGGACTAGCGGTTAGCACAGATACGCAGTATTTG.

This clonotype was seen a handful of times. The chain uses TRBV5-1 and TRBJ2-5; no firm D call. The CDR3 consists of 14 residues. The germline CDR1 and CDR2 sequences are SGHRS and YFSETQ. The V and J ends lost 5 bases and 1 base respectively, with 12 bases between them. The CDR3 region is CASSLQLPQETQYF. In DNA form, the CDR3 reads TGCGCCAGCAGTTTACAGCTGCCCCAAGAGACCCAGTACTTC.

The chain has TRBV5-5 and TRBJ1-2; the match to TRBD1 covers 7 bases. The CDR3 loop spans 14 amino acids. The junction had 6 bases not matched to a gene; V was cut back by 1 base and J by 6 bases. The germline V gene encodes CDR1 SGHKS and CDR2 YYEKEE (reference sequence). The CDR3 DNA sequence: TGTGCCAGCAGCTTGTACAGGGGAGATGATGGCTACACCTTC. This translates into CASSLYRGDDGYTF.

This clonotype was seen more than once but under ten times. The genes are TRBV6-5 and TRBJ1-5, with D maybe TRBD1 (6 bases). The CDR3 spans 17 residues. Trimming took off 7 bases at V and 2 bases at J, with 21 bases between the two ends. CDR1 is MNHEY and CDR2 is SVGAGI in the germline V gene. The CDR3 nucleotides read TGTGCCAGCAAACCAGCACAGGGCCGAAGGGGCAATCAGCCCCAGCATTTT. Translation: CASKPAQGRRGNQPQHF.

This clonotype has just a few counts. V usage is TRBV5-8 and J usage is TRBJ1-5, with 10 bases identical to TRBD1. Per germline, CDR1 SGHTS and CDR2 YDEGEE. The CDR3 is 17 amino acids. J was trimmed by 0 bases and V by 3 bases; bases with no gene match: 6. In DNA form, the CDR3 reads TGTGCCAGCAGCTGGGACAGGGGTAGCTTTAGCAATCAGCCCCAGCATTTT. Residues: CASSWDRGSFSNQPQHF.

This clonotype was counted many times. This chain connects TRBV11-2 to TRBJ2-2; D not certain. The V and J ends lost 2 bases and 6 bases respectively, with 13 bases between them. Germline loops: CDR1 SGHAT, CDR2 FQNNGV. The CDR3 runs to 15 residues. CDR3 DNA: TGTGCCAGCAGCTTAAACGTTGTACCGTCCGGGGAGCTGTTTTTT. It is translated as CASSLNVVPSGELFF.

This clonotype has more than one count but fewer than ten. The rearrangement uses TRBV6-2 or TRBV6-3 and TRBJ2-7, with D perhaps assigned TRBD1 or TRBD2 (7 bases each). The CDR3 runs 14 residues. V shed 6 bases and J shed 7 bases, with 19 bases lying between them. Germline V gene lookup returns CDR1 MNHEY and CDR2 SVGEGT. CDR3 sequence (DNA): TGTGCCAGCAGAGACACCGGGACAGCGGGGGAGCAGTACTTC. Protein product: CASRDTGTAGEQYF.

The chain joins TRBV5-1 to TRBJ2-7; 11 bases map to TRBD2. From germline, CDR1 is SGHRS and CDR2 YFSETQ. CDR3 length: 15 residues. The trim removed 1 base at V and 4 bases at J, leaving 4 bases unmatched. The CDR3 region is CASSLTSGGLYEQYF. DNA of the CDR3: TGCGCCAGCAGCTTGACTAGCGGGGGTCTTTACGAGCAGTACTTC.

There are a few counts of this clonotype. The genes are TRBV27 and TRBJ1-5, with D hard to call. This CDR3 is built from 13 residues. Germline loops: CDR1 MNHEY, CDR2 SMNVEV (reference sequence). V was trimmed by 3 bases and J by 4 bases, leaving 7 bases between them. CDR3 in DNA: TGTGCCAGCAGTTTTCGGGAGAATCAGCCCCAGCATTTT. Translating it yields CASSFRENQPQHF.

This clonotype was seen a handful of times. This rearrangement joins TRBV12-3 or TRBV12-4 to TRBJ2-7; D may match TRBD1 or TRBD2 (5 bases each). The germline V and J ends were trimmed by 4 bases and 0 bases, with 13 bases remaining between them. This CDR3 is built from 15 residues. CDR3 sequence reads: CASSSRGRDSYEQYF. CDR3 bases: TGTGCCAGCAGTTCCCGGGGCAGGGACTCCTACGAGCAGTACTTC.

This clonotype has only a few counts. The chain uses TRBV7-8 and TRBJ2-3; weak D call: TRBD2 (5 bases). Between the trimmed V and J ends, which lost 1 base and 2 bases, there was a span of 10 bases. CDR1 SGHVS and CDR2 FQNEAQ come from the germline V gene. The CDR3 has 15 residues. As DNA, the CDR3 is TGTGCCAGCAGCTTAGGCGGCGGGTACACAGATACGCAGTATTTT. Its protein is CASSLGGGYTDTQYF.

The chain employs TRBV5-6 and TRBJ1-1; a possible D gene is TRBD1 (6 bases). Trimming took 0 bases from V and 1 from J, leaving 19 bases between them. The germline V gene encodes CDR1 SGHDT and CDR2 YYEEEE. The length of the CDR3 is 18 residues. CDR3 sequence reads: CASSLARYGGLTNTEAFF. The CDR3 DNA reads as TGTGCCAGCAGCTTGGCTAGATACGGGGGCCTTACGAACACTGAAGCTTTCTTT.

The table lists this clonotype with many counts. This chain uses TRBV12-3 or TRBV12-4 with TRBJ2-1, with 13 nucleotides matching TRBD2. The CDR3 is 13 amino acids. The V segment lost 3 bases and the J segment 15 bases; nucleotides outside the gene matches: 5. The CDR3 sequence is CASSFGLAGAPFF. The CDR3 DNA follows: TGTGCCAGCAGTTTCGGACTAGCGGGAGCCCCGTTCTTC.

The chain is built from TRBV27 and TRBJ2-7; 8 positions agree with TRBD1. The CDR3 extends over 15 amino acids. Germline trimming cut 6 bases from V and 2 bases from J; bases unmatched to any gene: 9. CDR1 is MNHEY, CDR2 SMNVEV, per germline (reference sequence). The CDR3 region has the DNA TGTGCCAGCAGACTTCAGGGGGCCCGTCCCTACGAGCAGTACTTC. It codes for CASRLQGARPYEQYF.

The chain joins TRBV29-1 to TRBJ1-1, with a possible D match to TRBD1 (5 bases). The germline V and J ends were trimmed by 4 bases and 8 bases, with 17 bases remaining between them. Germline V gives CDR1 SQVTM, CDR2 ANQGSEA. The length of the CDR3 is 13 residues. CDR3 in amino acids: CSVGNGRQSEAFF. The CDR3 bases are TGCAGCGTTGGGAACGGGAGACAGTCGGAAGCTTTCTTT.

This clonotype was observed a few times. This sequence joins TRBV25-1 and TRBJ2-7; D is unresolved. Trimming stripped 7 bases from V and 3 bases from J, with 7 bases between. Germline CDR1 is MGHDK and CDR2 is SYGVNS. The CDR3 has 11 amino acids. In DNA form, the CDR3 reads TGTGCCAGCACCAAGGGCTACGAGCAGTACTTC. It translates to CASTKGYEQYF.